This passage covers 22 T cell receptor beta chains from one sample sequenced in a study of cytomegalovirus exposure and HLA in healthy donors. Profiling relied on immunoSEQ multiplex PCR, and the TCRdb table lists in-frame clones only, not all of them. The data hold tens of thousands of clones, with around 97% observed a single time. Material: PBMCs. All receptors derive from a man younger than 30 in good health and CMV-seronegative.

The CDR3 DNA follows: TGTGCCTGGAGGGCTACCCCGGGACTAGCGTCCAATGAGCAGTTCTTC. Protein: CAWRATPGLASNEQFF. The chain uses TRBV30 and TRBJ2-1, with 10 bases matching TRBD2. Germline V CDR1 and CDR2: GTSNPN, SVGIG (reference sequence). The J segment lost 6 bases and the V segment lost 3 bases, leaving 11 bases of the junction unmatched. This CDR3 spans 16 amino acids.

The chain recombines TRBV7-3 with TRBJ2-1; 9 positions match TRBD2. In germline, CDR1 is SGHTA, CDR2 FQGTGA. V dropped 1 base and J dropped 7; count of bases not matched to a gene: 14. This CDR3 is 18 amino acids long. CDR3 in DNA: TGTGCCAGCAGCTTAATTTGGGTTTGCGGGAGGGTAGAAAATGAGCAGTTCTTC. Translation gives CASSLIWVCGRVENEQFF. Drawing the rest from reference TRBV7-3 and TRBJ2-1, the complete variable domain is GAGVSQTPSNKVTEKGKYVELRCDPISGHTALYWYRQSLGQGPEFLIYFQGTGAADDSGLPNDRFFAVRPEGSVSTLKIQRTERGDSAVYLCASSLIWVCGRVENEQFFGPGTRLTVL.

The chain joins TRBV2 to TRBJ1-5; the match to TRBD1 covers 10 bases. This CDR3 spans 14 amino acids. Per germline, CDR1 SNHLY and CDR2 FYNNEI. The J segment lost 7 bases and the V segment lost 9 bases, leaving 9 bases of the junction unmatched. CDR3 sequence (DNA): TGTGCCAGACACGCCGGGACAGGGGAACAGCCCCAGCATTTT. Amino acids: CARHAGTGEQPQHF.

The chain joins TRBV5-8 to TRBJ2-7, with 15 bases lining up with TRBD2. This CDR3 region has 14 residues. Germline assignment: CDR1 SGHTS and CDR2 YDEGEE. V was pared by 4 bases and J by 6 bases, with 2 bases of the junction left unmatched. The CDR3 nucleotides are TGTGCCAGCAGCCTGGGACTAGCGGGAGGCGAGCAGTACTTC. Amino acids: CASSLGLAGGEQYF.

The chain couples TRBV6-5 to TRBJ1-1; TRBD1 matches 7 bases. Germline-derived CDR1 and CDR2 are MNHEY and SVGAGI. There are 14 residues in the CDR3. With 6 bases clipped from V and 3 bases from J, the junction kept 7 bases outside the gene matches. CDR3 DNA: TGTGCCAGCAGAACACAGGGGATGGACACTGAAGCTTTCTTT. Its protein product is CASRTQGMDTEAFF.

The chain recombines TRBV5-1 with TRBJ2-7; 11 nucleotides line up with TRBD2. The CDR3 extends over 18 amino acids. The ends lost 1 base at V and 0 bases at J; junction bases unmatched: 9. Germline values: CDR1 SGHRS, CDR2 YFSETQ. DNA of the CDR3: TGCGCCAGCAGCTTGAGCCGGCGGACTAGCGGGTTCTCCTACGAGCAGTACTTC. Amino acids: CASSLSRRTSGFSYEQYF.

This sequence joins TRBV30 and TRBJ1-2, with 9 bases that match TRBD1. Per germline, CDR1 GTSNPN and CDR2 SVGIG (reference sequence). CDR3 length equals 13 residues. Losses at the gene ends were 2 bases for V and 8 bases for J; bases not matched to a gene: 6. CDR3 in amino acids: CAWSSGQGLGYTF. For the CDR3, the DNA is TGTGCCTGGAGTTCTGGACAGGGGCTAGGCTACACCTTC.

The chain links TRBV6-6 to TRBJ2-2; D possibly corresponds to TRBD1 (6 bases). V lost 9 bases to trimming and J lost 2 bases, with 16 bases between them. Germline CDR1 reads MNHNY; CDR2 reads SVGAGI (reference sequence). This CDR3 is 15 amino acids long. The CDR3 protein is CASSTGTSNTGELFF. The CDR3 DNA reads TGTGCCAGTTCCACCGGGACAAGCAACACCGGGGAGCTGTTTTTT.

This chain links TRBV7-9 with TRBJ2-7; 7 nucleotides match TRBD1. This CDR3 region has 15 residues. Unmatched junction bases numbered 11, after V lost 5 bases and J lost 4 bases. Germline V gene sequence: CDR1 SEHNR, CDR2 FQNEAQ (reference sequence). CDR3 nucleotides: TGTGCCAGCAGCAGATTGACAGGGTCTTCGTACGAGCAGTACTTC. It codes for CASSRLTGSSYEQYF.

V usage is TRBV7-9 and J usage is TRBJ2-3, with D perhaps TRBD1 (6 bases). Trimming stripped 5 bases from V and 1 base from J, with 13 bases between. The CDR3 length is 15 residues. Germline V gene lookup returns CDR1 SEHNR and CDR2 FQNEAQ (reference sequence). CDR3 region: CASSQTGSRTDTQYF. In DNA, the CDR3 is TGTGCCAGCAGCCAAACAGGGAGCCGCACAGATACGCAGTATTTT.

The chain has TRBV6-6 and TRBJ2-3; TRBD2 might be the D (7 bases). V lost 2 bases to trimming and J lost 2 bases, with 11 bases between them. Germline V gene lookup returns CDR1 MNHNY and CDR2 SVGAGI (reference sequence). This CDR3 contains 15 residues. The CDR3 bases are TGTGCCAGCAGTTACGGGGGGGCGGTCACAGATACGCAGTATTTT. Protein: CASSYGGAVTDTQYF.

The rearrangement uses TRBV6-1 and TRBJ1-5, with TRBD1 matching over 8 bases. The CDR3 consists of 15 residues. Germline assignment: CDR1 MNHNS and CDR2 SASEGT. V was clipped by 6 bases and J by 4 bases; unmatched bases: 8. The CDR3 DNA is TGTGCCAGCAGCCTAACAGGGGGGAGTAATCAGCCCCAGCATTTT. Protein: CASSLTGGSNQPQHF.

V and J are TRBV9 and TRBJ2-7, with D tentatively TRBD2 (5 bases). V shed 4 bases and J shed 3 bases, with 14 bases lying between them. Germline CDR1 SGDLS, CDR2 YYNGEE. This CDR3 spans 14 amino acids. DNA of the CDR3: TGTGCCAGCAGCCCCGAGGACGGGATCTACGAGCAGTACTTC. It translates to CASSPEDGIYEQYF. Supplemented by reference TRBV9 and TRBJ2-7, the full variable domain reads DSGVTQTPKHLITATGQRVTLRCSPRSGDLSVYWYQQSLDQGLQFLIQYYNGEERAKGNILERFSAQQFPDLHSELNLSSLELGDSALYFCASSPEDGIYEQYFGPGTRLTVT.

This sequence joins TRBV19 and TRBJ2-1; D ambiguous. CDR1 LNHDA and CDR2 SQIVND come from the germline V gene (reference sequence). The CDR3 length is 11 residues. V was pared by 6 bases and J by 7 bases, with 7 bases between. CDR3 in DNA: TGTGCCAGTAGCTTACGGAATGAGCAGTTCTTC. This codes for CASSLRNEQFF.

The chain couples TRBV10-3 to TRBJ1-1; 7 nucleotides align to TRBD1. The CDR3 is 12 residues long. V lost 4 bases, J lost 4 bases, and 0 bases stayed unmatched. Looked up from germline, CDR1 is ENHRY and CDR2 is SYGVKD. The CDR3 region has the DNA TGTGCCATCAGTGCAGGGGGCACTGAAGCTTTCTTT. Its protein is CAISAGGTEAFF.

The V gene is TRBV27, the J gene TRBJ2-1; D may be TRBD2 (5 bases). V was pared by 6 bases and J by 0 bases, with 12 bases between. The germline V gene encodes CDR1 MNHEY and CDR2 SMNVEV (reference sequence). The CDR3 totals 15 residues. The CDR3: CASRRAGRSYNEQFF. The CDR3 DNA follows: TGTGCCAGCAGGAGGGCGGGTCGCTCCTACAATGAGCAGTTCTTC.

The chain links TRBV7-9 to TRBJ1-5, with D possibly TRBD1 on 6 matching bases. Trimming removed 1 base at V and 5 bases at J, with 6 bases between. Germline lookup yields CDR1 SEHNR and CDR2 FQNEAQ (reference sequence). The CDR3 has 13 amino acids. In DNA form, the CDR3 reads TGTGCCAGCAGCTTAGAGGGGGATCAGCCCCAGCATTTT. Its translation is CASSLEGDQPQHF.

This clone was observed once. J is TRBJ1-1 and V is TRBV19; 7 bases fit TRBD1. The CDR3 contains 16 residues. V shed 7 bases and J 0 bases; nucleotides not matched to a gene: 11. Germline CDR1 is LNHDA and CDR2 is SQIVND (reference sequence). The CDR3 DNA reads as TGTGCCAGTAACACATTACGGACAGGAATGAACACTGAAGCTTTCTTT. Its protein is CASNTLRTGMNTEAFF.

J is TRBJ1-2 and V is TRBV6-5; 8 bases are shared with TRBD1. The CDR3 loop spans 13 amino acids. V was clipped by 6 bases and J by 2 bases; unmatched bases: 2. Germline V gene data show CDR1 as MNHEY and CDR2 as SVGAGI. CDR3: CASRQGANYGYTF. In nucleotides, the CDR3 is TGTGCCAGCAGGCAGGGGGCGAACTATGGCTACACCTTC.

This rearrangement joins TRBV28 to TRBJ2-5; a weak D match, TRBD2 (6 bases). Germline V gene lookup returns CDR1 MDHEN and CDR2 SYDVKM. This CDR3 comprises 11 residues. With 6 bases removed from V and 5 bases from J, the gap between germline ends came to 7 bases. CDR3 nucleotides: TGTGCCAGCAGGGGGAGGGAGACCCAGTACTTC. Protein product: CASRGRETQYF.

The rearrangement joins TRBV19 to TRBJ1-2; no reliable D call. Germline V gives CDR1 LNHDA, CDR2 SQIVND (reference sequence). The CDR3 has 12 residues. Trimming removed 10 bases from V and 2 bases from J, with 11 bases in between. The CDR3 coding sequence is TGTGCCACTGAAGACGGGAACTATGGCTACACCTTC. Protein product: CATEDGNYGYTF. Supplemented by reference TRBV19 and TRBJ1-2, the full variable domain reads DGGITQSPKYLFRKEGQNVTLSCEQNLNHDAMYWYRQDPGQGLRLIYYSQIVNDFQKGDIAEGYSVSREKKESFPLTVTSAQKNPTAFYLCATEDGNYGYTFGSGTRLTVV.

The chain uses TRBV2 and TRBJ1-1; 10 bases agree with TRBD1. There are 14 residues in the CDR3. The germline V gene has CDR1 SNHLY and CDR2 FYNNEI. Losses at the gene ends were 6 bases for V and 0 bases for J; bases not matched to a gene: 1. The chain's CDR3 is CASRDRGMNTEAFF. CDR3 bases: TGTGCCAGCAGGGACAGGGGGATGAACACTGAAGCTTTCTTT. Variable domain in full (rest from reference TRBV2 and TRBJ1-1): EPEVTQTPSHQVTQMGQEVILRCVPISNHLYFYWYRQILGQKVEFLVSFYNNEISEKSEIFDDQFSVERPDGSNFTLKIRSTKLEDSAMYFCASRDRGMNTEAFFGQGTRLTVV.